This entry lists 8 T cell receptor beta chains sequenced from one sample in a study of blood T cell repertoires in COVID-19. Sequencing used immunoSEQ multiplex PCR; TCRdb keeps in-frame clones, though not all of them. In the table there are about 320,000 clones, around 84% of which are singletons. The sequenced material came from PBMCs or T cells enriched from blood (not recorded which). The source of these receptors is a woman younger than 45 who had been exposed to COVID-19.

This clone appeared a few times. The gene calls are TRBV14 and TRBJ2-7; 7 positions match TRBD2. The V gene end was trimmed by 1 base and the J gene end by 3 bases; junction bases not matched to a gene: 6. The CDR3 runs to 15 residues. Germline CDR1 and CDR2: SGHDN and FVKESK. CDR3 nucleotides: TGTGCCAGCAGCCAAGCGGGGGGACGGGGCTACGAGCAGTACTTC. Protein: CASSQAGGRGYEQYF.

The chain carries TRBV11-2 and TRBJ2-2, with 9 bases that match TRBD1. The germline gives CDR1 SGHAT, CDR2 FQNNGV. The CDR3 is 18 amino acids. J was trimmed by 7 bases and V by 3 bases; bases with no gene match: 15. The CDR3, as DNA: TGTGCCAGCAGCTTTTACAGGGGGCGAGAGTACTATGGCGGGGAGCTGTTTTTT. This translates into CASSFYRGREYYGGELFF. The variable domain in full, with the rest retrieved from reference TRBV11-2 and TRBJ2-2, is EAGVAQSPRYKIIEKRQSVAFWCNPISGHATLYWYQQILGQGPKLLIQFQNNGVVDDSQLPKDRFSAERLKGVDSTLKIQPAKLEDSAVYLCASSFYRGREYYGGELFFGEGSRLTVL.

This clone is a singleton in its sample. The V call is TRBV19, the J call TRBJ1-4; 10 nucleotides align to TRBD1. This CDR3 spans 15 amino acids. Germline V lookup: CDR1 LNHDA, CDR2 SQIVND (reference sequence). V lost 4 bases and J lost 8; bases outside the gene matches: 7. The CDR3 region has the DNA TGTGCCAGTAGTAGCGACAGGGGGCGCTTGGAAAAACTGTTTTTT. This translates into CASSSDRGRLEKLFF.

The J gene is TRBJ2-1, the V gene TRBV10-3; 15 nucleotides line up with TRBD2. Germline lookup yields CDR1 ENHRY and CDR2 SYGVKD. The V segment lost 8 bases and the J segment 8 bases; nucleotides outside the gene matches: 7. This CDR3 is built from 15 residues. The CDR3: CAIGGLAGGPDEQFF. CDR3 sequence (DNA): TGTGCCATCGGCGGACTAGCGGGAGGGCCAGATGAGCAGTTCTTC.

The chain uses TRBV21-1 and TRBJ1-2; the table's TRBD1 call for D was not verified on the DNA. TRBV21-1 is shown as a pseudogene. This CDR3 contains 15 residues. Here the CDR3 DNA reads TGTGCCAGCAGCCCCAGACAGGGGGCGGCTCATGGCTACACCTTC. Amino acids: CASSPRQGAAHGYTF.

V is TRBV15 and J is TRBJ2-7; 13 nucleotides line up with TRBD2. The CDR3 runs to 18 residues. CDR1 is LNHNV, CDR2 YYDKDF, per germline (reference sequence). The junction had 10 bases not matched to a gene; V was cut back by 0 bases and J by 5 bases. The DNA of the CDR3 is TGTGCCACCAGCAGAGAGGCAGTACTAGCGGGAGGGCTCCACGAGCAGTACTTC. Residues: CATSREAVLAGGLHEQYF.

This chain links TRBV10-3 with TRBJ2-1; the match to TRBD2 covers 9 bases. Germline assignment: CDR1 ENHRY and CDR2 SYGVKD. The CDR3 totals 17 residues. Germline trimming cut 0 bases from V and 4 bases from J; bases unmatched to any gene: 7. This CDR3 is CAISESGLAGKYNEQFF. CDR3 DNA: TGTGCCATCAGTGAGTCGGGGCTAGCGGGGAAATACAATGAGCAGTTCTTC.

V is TRBV4-1 and J is TRBJ2-4; 9 nucleotides agree with TRBD2. Germline-derived CDR1 and CDR2 are MGHRA and YSYEKL. Germline trimming cut 0 bases from V and 0 bases from J; bases unmatched to any gene: 3. This CDR3 is built from 17 residues. CDR3 DNA: TGCGCCAGCAGCCAAGAAATAGCGGGAGTAGCCAAAAACATTCAGTACTTC. This sequence encodes CASSQEIAGVAKNIQYF.